This T cell receptor (beta chain) emerged from a study of regulatory T cells in long-lasting Graves disease. Germline V CDR1 and CDR2: SGHTA, FQGNSA. Between the trimmed V and J ends, which lost 2 bases and 7 bases, there was a span of 14 bases. The CDR3 is made up of 14 amino acids. As for this clonotype: Its target is not known.

Study findings and constraints: With persistent disease, TRBV28, TRBJ1-2 and TRBJ2-5 were the favored segments.

Time point defined: persistent/refractory GD, antithyroid drugs over 5 years with positive TRAb. The TCR library was made from RNA that had been extracted from PBMCs in TRIzol. According to the study, TCR beta libraries were built with iRepertoire HTBI primers and CDR3-region Arm-PCR. TCRdb processed the multiplex PCR reads anew with MiXCR; each CDR3 protein has one entry. The sample consists of a few hundred thousand distinct CDR3 sequences, 20% to 25% of them appearing once. The source material was peripheral blood mononuclear cells (PBMCs), sampled when the disease was refractory, from a patient treated with antithyroid drugs. The sequence was obtained from a female donor with Graves disease. The rearrangement links TRBV7-2 to TRBJ1-1; D is perhaps TRBD1 (5 bases). The CDR3 sequence: CASSLRTGDVEAFF. In DNA form, the CDR3 reads TGTGCCAGCAGCTTAAGAACAGGCGATGTTGAAGCTTTCTTT.